This record concerns one T cell receptor (beta chain) sequence. Its target is not known. The data derive from a study of T-cell memory formation after mild COVID-19. About the research overall: In these data, TCR clusters were largely donor specific. Study findings and constraints: Second-wave clones reaching peak frequency on day 37 lacked confirmed SARS-CoV-2 specificity. The study detected some responding clones in pre-infection memory, suggesting cross-reactive memory joined. Clones contracting day 15 to 85 were balanced CD4/CD8; later expanders leaned CD4+.

Unmatched junction bases numbered 9, after V lost 4 bases and J lost 8 bases. The CDR3 sequence is 15 residues long. TCRdb passed the 5' RACE reads through MiXCR, listing each CDR3 protein once. The sample gives under 450,000 distinct CDR3 sequences, approximately 14% of which show up once; around a fifth is in the top ten. The gene calls are TRBV23-1 and TRBJ2-4; 9 bases fit TRBD1. TRBV23-1 is an open reading frame, and its role is uncertain. The source is a young man who had mild COVID-19 (a few samples of this study predate the infection). Cell type and time point are not known. The specimen was PBMCs or a T cell subset sorted from them (not recorded which). This CDR3 is CASSPDRGSADIQYF. In DNA form, the CDR3 reads TGCGCCAGCAGTCCCGACAGGGGGTCGGCAGACATTCAGTACTTC.